This T cell receptor (beta chain) was sequenced in a study of blood T cell repertoires in COVID-19. At the level of the study: Collection of acute and convalescent COVID-19 samples took place in the United States, Italy and Spain. Sources were T cells, B-cell-depleted T cells, or PBMCs; the material itself was cDNA or gDNA.

The germline V gene has CDR1 MGHDK and CDR2 SYGVNS. The CDR3 runs to 14 residues. Trimming took off 6 bases at V and 8 bases at J, with 19 bases between the two ends. Per the original methods: Estimates of nucleated cell counts were drawn from the amplification of reference gene primers. Only in-frame clones appear in the TCRdb table, and some are missing; sequencing was by immunoSEQ multiplex PCR. The V and J calls and clone size are taken from that table; D and trimming were inferred from the DNA. The sample includes about 310,000 clones, over 75% of them seen just once. The chain links TRBV25-1 to TRBJ1-2; D perhaps matches TRBD1 (6 bases). This receptor was taken from a man over 45 with active or convalescent COVID-19. Material for sequencing was peripheral blood. DNA for the CDR3: TGTGCCAGCAGATCAACAGGGAATTTCTTCGGCTACACCTTC. The encoded protein is CASRSTGNFFGYTF.